This is a list of T cell receptor beta chains from one sample in a study of chemoradiotherapy in HPV16-positive cancers. TCRdb keeps only in-frame clones here, not all; method: immunoSEQ multiplex PCR. This sample has hundreds of clones, with approximately 91% found just once. This specimen was tumor tissue, taken from a patient who underwent chemoradiotherapy. The receptors come from a human donor with HPV-associated anogenital cancer. Both conserved end residues are part of each CDR3. The D gene is left open where the match is weak. Clone size appears in some rows only: once, few, many, or a class for an expanded clone.

.	TRBV11-3	.	TRBJ1-1	CASSFDGTTEAFF	TGTGCCAGCAGCTTTGATGGGACGACTGAAGCTTTCTTT
.	TRBV4-2	once	TRBJ2-3	CASSQEFEAGSTDTQYF	TGTGCCAGCAGCCAAGAATTCGAGGCGGGGAGCACAGATACGCAGTATTTT
TRBD2	TRBV7-9	.	TRBJ2-2	CASSSRVSGTGELFF	TGTGCCAGCAGCTCCAGGGTTAGCGGGACCGGGGAGCTGTTTTTT
.	TRBV4-1	.	TRBJ2-7	CASSPGKSSYEQYF	TGCGCCAGCAGCCCAGGTAAATCCTCCTACGAGCAGTACTTC
.	TRBV11-2	.	TRBJ1-6	CASSFADRLNSPLHF	TGTGCCAGCAGCTTCGCTGACAGGCTGAATTCACCCCTCCACTTT
TRBD2	TRBV28	.	TRBJ2-3	CASSLLSSGGTDTQYF	TGTGCCAGCAGTCTCCTTTCTAGCGGGGGCACAGATACGCAGTATTTT
.	TRBV7-9	.	TRBJ1-2	CASSLEALEGYTF	TGTGCCAGCAGCTTAGAAGCCCTGGAAGGCTACACCTTC
.	TRBV11-2	few	TRBJ2-1	CASSLGPGGDWGEQFF	TGTGCCAGCAGCTTAGGCCCGGGCGGGGACTGGGGTGAGCAGTTCTTC
TRBD2	TRBV5-6	.	TRBJ2-7	CASSSGLSSYEQYF	TGTGCCAGCAGCTCGGGACTATCCTCCTACGAGCAGTACTTC
TRBD1	TRBV14	few	TRBJ1-1	CASSQDWITGVEAFF	TGTGCCAGCAGCCAAGATTGGATCACAGGGGTTGAAGCTTTCTTT
.	TRBV19	.	TRBJ1-1	CASSGGAGLSTEAFF	TGTGCCAGTAGTGGGGGGGCAGGGCTAAGCACTGAAGCTTTCTTT
.	TRBV6-5	.	TRBJ1-1	CASSLLQGAEAFF	TGTGCCAGCAGTCTATTACAGGGAGCTGAAGCTTTCTTT